This T cell receptor (beta chain) was sequenced in a study of cytomegalovirus exposure and HLA in healthy donors. Regarding the study as a whole: Sequencing had likely introduced a cluster of highly shared sequence variants as an artifact.

With respect to this clone: The antigen remains unidentified.

Trimming took 3 bases from V and 6 from J; bases not matched to a gene: 8. Germline CDR1 is PRHDT and CDR2 is FYEKMQ (reference sequence). The CDR3 length is 15 residues. PCR employed 60 Vbeta and 13 Jbeta primers. The method was immunoSEQ multiplex PCR; TCRdb's version includes in-frame clones alone and lacks a portion of them. The table shows under 65,000 clones, with around 80% occurring only once. The sequenced sample was PBMCs. This chain connects TRBV13 to TRBJ2-3; 8 nucleotides line up with TRBD2. The source of this sequence is a young man in good health and CMV-seropositive. The CDR3 is CASSLGGGRPDTQYF. CDR3 bases: TGTGCCAGCAGCTTGGGCGGGGGGCGGCCGGATACGCAGTATTTT.